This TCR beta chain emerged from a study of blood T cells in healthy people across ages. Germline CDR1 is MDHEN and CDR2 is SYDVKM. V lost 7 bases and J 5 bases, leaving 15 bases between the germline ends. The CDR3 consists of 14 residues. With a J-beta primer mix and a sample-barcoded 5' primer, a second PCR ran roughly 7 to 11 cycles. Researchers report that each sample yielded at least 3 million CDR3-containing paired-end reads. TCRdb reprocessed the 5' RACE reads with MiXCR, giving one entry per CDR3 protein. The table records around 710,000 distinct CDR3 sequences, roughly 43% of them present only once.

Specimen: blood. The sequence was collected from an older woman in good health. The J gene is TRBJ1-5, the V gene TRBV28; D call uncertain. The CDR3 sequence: CASIKKGHDQPQHF. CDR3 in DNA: TGTGCCAGCATTAAAAAGGGCCACGATCAGCCCCAGCATTTT. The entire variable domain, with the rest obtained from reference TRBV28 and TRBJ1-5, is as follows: DVKVTQSSRYLVKRTGEKVFLECVQDMDHENMFWYRQDPGLGLRLIYFSYDVKMKEKGDIPEGYSVSREKKERFSLILESASTNQTSMYLCASIKKGHDQPQHFGDGTRLSIL.